The rows below give T cell receptor beta chains drawn from one sample of a study of regulatory T cells in long-lasting Graves disease. TCRdb reanalysed the multiplex PCR reads using MiXCR and keeps one entry per CDR3 protein. The sample lists some 280,000 distinct CDR3 sequences, 20% to 25% occurring once. Sequenced material: peripheral blood mononuclear cells (PBMCs), taken when the disease was refractory, from a patient treated with antithyroid drugs. The source is a female donor with Graves disease. Each CDR3 is given with its conserved first and last residue. A D gene is named only where the DNA matches it firmly. The listing skips clone size in some rows; elsewhere it reads once, few, many or a size class.

CDR3,DNA,size,D,J,V
CSASGLNTGELFF,TGCAGTGCTAGTGGATTGAACACCGGGGAGCTGTTTTTT,-,-,TRBJ2-2,TRBV20-1
CAISGAAEEQYF,TGTGCCATCAGTGGAGCAGCGGAGGAGCAGTACTTC,many,-,TRBJ2-7,TRBV10-3
CASSEQGARETQYF,TGTGCCAGCAGCGAACAGGGGGCGAGGGAGACCCAGTACTTC,many,TRBD1,TRBJ2-5,TRBV7-9
CASSFDYGYTF,TGTGCCAGCAGTTTTGACTATGGCTACACCTTC,many,-,TRBJ1-2,TRBV12-3/TRBV12-4
CAWTSAGNTIYF,TGTGCCTGGACCAGCGCGGGAAACACCATATATTTT,-,-,TRBJ1-3,TRBV30
CASSQSQGASSVAEQYF,TGTGCCAGCAGCCAATCACAGGGGGCTTCGTCGGTGGCCGAGCAGTACTTC,-,TRBD1,TRBJ2-7,TRBV16
CASRVQGAGGYTF,TGTGCCAGCAGGGTACAGGGGGCGGGAGGCTACACCTTC,few,TRBD1,TRBJ1-2,TRBV27
CASSLDGRAGNIQYF,TGTGCCAGCAGCTTGGACGGGAGGGCCGGAAACATTCAGTACTTC,-,TRBD2,TRBJ2-4,TRBV5-1
CASSDPRGSEQFF,TGTGCCAGCAGCGACCCCAGGGGGAGTGAGCAGTTCTTC,-,TRBD1,TRBJ2-1,TRBV7-2
CASSLALAGLAKNIQYF,TGTGCCAGCAGCTTAGCTCTAGCGGGCCTAGCCAAAAACATTCAGTACTTC,-,TRBD2,TRBJ2-4,TRBV7-2
CASSFSGSEAFF,TGTGCCAGCAGTTTTTCAGGGAGTGAAGCTTTCTTT,many,-,TRBJ1-1,TRBV28
CASSHTGGLGKYEQYF,TGTGCCAGCAGCCACACCGGCGGACTAGGGAAGTACGAGCAGTACTTC,-,TRBD2,TRBJ2-7,TRBV3-1
CSARRAAVNTEAFF,TGCAGCGCCAGAAGGGCAGCAGTGAACACTGAAGCTTTCTTT,few,-,TRBJ1-1,TRBV29-1
CASSSGPPYEQYF,TGTGCCAGCAGTTCCGGGCCCCCCTACGAGCAGTACTTC,many,-,TRBJ2-7,TRBV6-5
CSARDDRGLAEAFF,TGCAGTGCTAGAGACGACAGGGGGCTTGCTGAAGCTTTCTTT,-,TRBD1,TRBJ1-1,TRBV20-1
CASSFNRGPNQPQHF,TGTGCCAGCAGCTTTAATCGGGGTCCCAATCAGCCCCAGCATTTT,few,-,TRBJ1-5,TRBV28
CASKGDRGGNQPQHF,TGTGCCAGCAAAGGAGACAGGGGGGGTAATCAGCCCCAGCATTTT,many,TRBD1,TRBJ1-5,TRBV2
CASSQGRDPLYTF,TGTGCCAGCAGCCAAGGGAGGGACCCATTGTACACCTTC,many,-,TRBJ1-2,TRBV3-1
CASSYRAGHQPQHF,TGTGCCAGCAGTTACAGGGCCGGGCATCAGCCCCAGCATTTT,few,-,TRBJ1-5,TRBV6-5
CASSAGGRETQYF,TGTGCCAGCAGTGCAGGGGGCAGAGAGACCCAGTACTTC,many,TRBD1,TRBJ2-5,TRBV2
CSVEEVGQRKLFF,TGCAGCGTTGAAGAGGTGGGACAGAGAAAACTGTTTTTT,many,TRBD1,TRBJ1-4,TRBV29-1
CASSVAGQEIYEQYF,TGTGCCAGCTCCGTGGCTGGACAGGAGATCTACGAGCAGTACTTC,-,TRBD1,TRBJ2-7,TRBV18
CSARDPTGDYYEQYF,TGCAGTGCTAGAGATCCGACAGGGGATTACTACGAGCAGTACTTC,-,TRBD1,TRBJ2-7,TRBV20-1
CASSLPGVDTGELFF,TGTGCCAGCAGCTTACCGGGGGTGGACACCGGGGAGCTGTTTTTT,few,-,TRBJ2-2,TRBV7-2
CASRYREYNQPQHF,TGTGCCAGCAGATACAGGGAGTACAATCAGCCCCAGCATTTT,few,-,TRBJ1-5,TRBV28
CASSYTPSYEQYF,TGTGCCAGCAGTTACACGCCTTCATACGAGCAGTACTTC,-,-,TRBJ2-7,TRBV6-2/TRBV6-3
CASSQRGQGRETQYF,TGTGCCAGCAGTCAACGCGGACAGGGGAGAGAGACCCAGTACTTC,many,TRBD1,TRBJ2-5,TRBV12-3/TRBV12-4
CASSQDLRQETQYF,TGCGCCAGCAGCCAAGACTTGAGACAAGAGACCCAGTACTTC,few,-,TRBJ2-5,TRBV4-3
CSARQGFQETQYF,TGCAGTGCTAGACAGGGCTTCCAAGAGACCCAGTACTTC,many,-,TRBJ2-5,TRBV20-1
CASSPRSPGTEGLAGVFTIYEQYF,TGTGCCAGTAGTCCACGCTCCCCCGGGACAGAGGGACTAGCGGGAGTTTTTACTATCTACGAGCAGTACTTC,-,TRBD2,TRBJ2-7,TRBV19
CASSLGVAEQYF,TGTGCCAGCAGCTTAGGTGTAGCCGAGCAGTACTTC,many,-,TRBJ2-7,TRBV11-2
CASSQAPAATGELFF,TGTGCCAGCAGCCAAGCCCCAGCGGCCACCGGGGAGCTGTTTTTT,-,-,TRBJ2-2,TRBV3-1
CASSAQTGVWQETQYF,TGTGCCAGCAGCGCTCAGACAGGGGTTTGGCAAGAGACCCAGTACTTC,few,TRBD1,TRBJ2-5,TRBV9
CASRGKTIYEQYF,TGTGCCAGCAGAGGGAAGACTATATACGAGCAGTACTTC,many,-,TRBJ2-7,TRBV2
CASSSAGTGFYEQYF,TGTGCCAGCAGTTCCGCCGGGACAGGGTTCTACGAGCAGTACTTC,-,TRBD1,TRBJ2-7,TRBV27
CATSNSGDSQPQHF,TGTGCCACCAGCAACTCCGGGGACAGTCAGCCCCAGCATTTT,-,TRBD1,TRBJ1-5,TRBV15
CASSLMGYTDTQYF,TGTGCCAGCAGCTTAATGGGGTATACAGATACGCAGTATTTT,-,-,TRBJ2-3,TRBV11-2
CSARTGTSVYEQYF,TGCAGTGCTAGAACCGGGACTAGCGTCTACGAGCAGTACTTC,-,TRBD2,TRBJ2-7,TRBV20-1
CATSTRGTAKETQYF,TGTGCCACCAGCACTCGAGGGACAGCAAAAGAGACCCAGTACTTC,few,TRBD1,TRBJ2-5,TRBV15
CATCETARYEQYF,TGTGCCACCTGCGAGACAGCACGCTACGAGCAGTACTTC,many,-,TRBJ2-7,TRBV6-1
CASSLFTERPYEQYF,TGTGCCAGCAGCTTATTCACCGAAAGACCCTACGAGCAGTACTTC,many,-,TRBJ2-7,TRBV11-1
CASSFPPGAETYEQYF,TGCGCCAGCAGCTTCCCCCCGGGGGCGGAAACCTACGAGCAGTACTTC,-,-,TRBJ2-7,TRBV5-1
CASSQGTENSPLHF,TGCGCCAGCAGCCAAGGGACAGAAAATTCACCCCTCCACTTT,many,TRBD1,TRBJ1-6,TRBV5-1
CASSPSDGRGYGYTF,TGTGCCAGCAGTCCGTCCGACGGACGCGGCTATGGCTACACCTTC,many,-,TRBJ1-2,TRBV27
CASSVQYPGGRSSPLHF,TGTGCCAGCAGTGTACAATACCCAGGGGGCCGTAGTTCACCCCTCCACTTT,many,TRBD1,TRBJ1-6,TRBV6-1
CASSWGGTGGHDEQFF,TGCGCCAGCAGCTGGGGCGGGACAGGGGGCCACGATGAGCAGTTCTTC,-,TRBD1,TRBJ2-1,TRBV5-1
CASSLIRTGGAKGYTF,TGTGCCAGCAGCTTAATTCGGACAGGGGGCGCGAAAGGCTACACCTTC,many,TRBD1,TRBJ1-2,TRBV11-2
CSATALADATYEQYF,TGCAGTGCGACCGCCCTAGCGGACGCCACCTACGAGCAGTACTTC,-,TRBD2,TRBJ2-7,TRBV20-1
CASSYSDSRGYTF,TGTGCCAGCAGTTACTCCGACAGCCGGGGCTACACCTTC,many,-,TRBJ1-2,TRBV6-5
CASSYSRPSVSSYEQYF,TGTGCCAGCAGTTACTCGAGGCCTAGCGTAAGCTCCTACGAGCAGTACTTC,many,-,TRBJ2-7,TRBV6-5
CSASWVWENTEAFF,TGCAGTGCTAGTTGGGTTTGGGAGAACACTGAAGCTTTCTTT,-,-,TRBJ1-1,TRBV20-1
CASSLGLQGAFGNTIYF,TGTGCCAGCAGTTTAGGACTTCAGGGGGCGTTTGGAAACACCATATATTTT,many,TRBD1,TRBJ1-3,TRBV28
CASSEGAGASYEQYF,TGTGCCAGCAGCGAAGGCGCCGGGGCCTCCTACGAGCAGTACTTC,-,-,TRBJ2-7,TRBV7-9
CASSLDLRVDTQYF,TGTGCCAGCAGCTTAGATCTCAGGGTCGATACGCAGTATTTT,few,-,TRBJ2-3,TRBV11-2
CASSPRGPATNEKLFF,TGTGCCAGCAGCCCGAGGGGCCCGGCAACTAATGAAAAACTGTTTTTT,many,-,TRBJ1-4,TRBV28